This T cell receptor beta chain was profiled in a study of T cells after yellow fever vaccination. Study details: Fractions of limited cellularity were prepared by means of SMART-Seq v4 Ultra Low Input.

5'RACE template switching added a universal primer site and UMIs to TCR cDNA. TCRdb analysed the 5' RACE reads with MiXCR anew, one entry per CDR3 protein. The sample yields approximately 580,000 distinct CDR3 sequences, approximately 16% seen once. Study findings and constraints: Weaker overall was a secondary response that nonetheless peaked faster, on day 5 versus 15.

With respect to this clonotype: Its antigen is unidentified.

The receptor's source is a man aged 18 to 29 who received the YFV17D yellow fever vaccine. Sequences were derived from PBMCs, sampled more than 4 days after the first yellow fever vaccination.

Here the CDR3 DNA reads TGTGCCAGCAGCCTCGACAGTGAAAAACTGTTTTTT. Its protein product is CASSLDSEKLFF. This chain links TRBV25-1 with TRBJ1-4, with TRBD1 as a possible D gene (5 bases). The CDR3 sequence is 12 residues long. Germline V gene lookup returns CDR1 MGHDK and CDR2 SYGVNS. Deletions cut 6 bases from V and 7 bases from J, with 9 bases between.